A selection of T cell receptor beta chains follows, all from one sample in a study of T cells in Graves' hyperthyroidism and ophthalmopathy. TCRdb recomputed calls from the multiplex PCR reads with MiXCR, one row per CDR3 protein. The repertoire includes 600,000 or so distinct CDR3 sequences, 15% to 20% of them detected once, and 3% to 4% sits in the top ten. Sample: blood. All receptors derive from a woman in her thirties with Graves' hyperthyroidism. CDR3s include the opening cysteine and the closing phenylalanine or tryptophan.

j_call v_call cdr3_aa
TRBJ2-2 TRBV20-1 CSARRLAGGRMTGELFF
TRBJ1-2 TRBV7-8 CASSLGRAYNYGYTF
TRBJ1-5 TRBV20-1 CSAEQGSQPQHF
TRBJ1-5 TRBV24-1 CATSGGGHQPQHF
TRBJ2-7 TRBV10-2 CASSESLAGVGAPYEQYF
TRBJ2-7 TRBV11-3 CASSLEGSPPPEQYF
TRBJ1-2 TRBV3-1 CASIPLKYMGYTF
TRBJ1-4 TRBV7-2 CASSLGLEKLFF
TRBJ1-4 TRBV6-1 CASRNGQATNEKLFF
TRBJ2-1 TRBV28 CASSQRGLAKSSYNEQFF
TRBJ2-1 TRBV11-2 CASSLDSLEQFF
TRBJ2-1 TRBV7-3 CASSFEGGGLYNEQFF
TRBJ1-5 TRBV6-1 CASSHRAVKGSNQPQHF
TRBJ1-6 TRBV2 CASSDWAGSNSPLHF
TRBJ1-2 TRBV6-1 CATKPQGTEGFGYTF
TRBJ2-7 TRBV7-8 CASTQRYGDGYEQYF
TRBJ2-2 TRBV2 CASTMRWDTGELFF
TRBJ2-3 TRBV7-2 CASSPGQGAYTQYF
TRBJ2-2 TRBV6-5 CASSYGHNTGELFF
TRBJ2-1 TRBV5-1 CASRQDPARGYNEQFF
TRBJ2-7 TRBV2 CASSERTGFYEQYF
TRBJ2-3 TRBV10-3 CAISVGREGLTDTQYF
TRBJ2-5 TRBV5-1 CASSAKLGTEQETQYF
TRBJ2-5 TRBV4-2 CASSQTSGRIGETQYF
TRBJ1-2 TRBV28 CASSAGDVYGYTF
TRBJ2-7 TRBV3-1 CASSQVRGPYEQYF
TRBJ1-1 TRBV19 CASRDGAGGTEAFF
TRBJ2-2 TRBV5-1 CASSLGRGGTGELFF
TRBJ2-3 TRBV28 CASSPTGGRTDTQYF
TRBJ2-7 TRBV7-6 CASSEVSPYEQYF
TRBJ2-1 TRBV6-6 CASSYRTGLYNEQFF
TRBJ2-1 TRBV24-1 CATSDTNSKPDNEQFF
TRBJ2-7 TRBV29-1 CSVGASGSSYEQYF
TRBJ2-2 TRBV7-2 CASSLRTGGNGELFF
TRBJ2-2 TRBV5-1 CASTGGTPNTGELFF
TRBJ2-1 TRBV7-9 CASSLALLGGNEQFF
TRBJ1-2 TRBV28 CASSPRRQGRGGYTF
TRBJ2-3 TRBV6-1 CASSPNPRGTDTQYF
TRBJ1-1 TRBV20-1 CSARGGDLMNTEAFF
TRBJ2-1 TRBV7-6 CASSPNSGSSYNEQFF
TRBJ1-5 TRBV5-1 CASRYGPYSNQPQHF
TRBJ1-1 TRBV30 CASNRGVGMEAFF
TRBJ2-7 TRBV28 CASSPRGGMPYEQYF
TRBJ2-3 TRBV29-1 CSVERGTDTQYF